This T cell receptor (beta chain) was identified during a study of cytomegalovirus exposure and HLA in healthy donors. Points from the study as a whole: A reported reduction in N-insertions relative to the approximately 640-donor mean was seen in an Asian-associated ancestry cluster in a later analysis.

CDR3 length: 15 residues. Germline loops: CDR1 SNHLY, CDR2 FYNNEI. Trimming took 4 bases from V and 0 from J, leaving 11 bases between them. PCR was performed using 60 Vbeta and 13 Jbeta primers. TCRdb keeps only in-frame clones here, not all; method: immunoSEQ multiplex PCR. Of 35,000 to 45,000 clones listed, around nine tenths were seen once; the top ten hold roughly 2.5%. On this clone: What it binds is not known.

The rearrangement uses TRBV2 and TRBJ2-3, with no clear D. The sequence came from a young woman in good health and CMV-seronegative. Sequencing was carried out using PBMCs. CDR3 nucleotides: TGTGCCAGCAGTGTGCGGCTAACTAGCACAGATACGCAGTATTTT. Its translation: CASSVRLTSTDTQYF.